The 13 T cell receptor beta chains given below trace back to one sample, sequenced in a study of monozygotic twins with inflammatory bowel disease. No DNA is given; TCRdb re-called the 5' RACE reads and lists each CDR3 protein once. There are 140,000 to 150,000 distinct CDR3 sequences in the sample, with approximately 1.2% held by the top ten. Sequenced input: blood. These receptors came from a human donor with ulcerative colitis or Crohn's disease, or a healthy co-twin of an affected twin (not recorded which).

The chain carries TRBV6-1 and TRBJ1-2; TCRdb reports TRBD1, a call that lacks DNA to check it against. The CDR3 has 14 residues. Per the germline V gene, CDR1 is MNHNS and CDR2 is SASEGT. The CDR3 loop reads CARSTRAGYEGYTF.

The rearrangement uses TRBV20-1 and TRBJ1-2; TCRdb selects TRBD1, and the lack of DNA leaves this call unchecked. The length of the CDR3 is 14 residues. The germline V gene has CDR1 DFQATT and CDR2 SNEGSKA (reference sequence). The CDR3 is CSANSQGRNYGYTF.

The chain has TRBV7-9 and TRBJ2-2; the D call of TRBD1 rests on TCRdb alone, since no DNA is present to check it. CDR3 length: 16 amino acids. The V gene's germline CDR1 is SEHNR and CDR2 FQNEAQ (reference sequence). CDR3 in amino acids: CASSPRGTPNTGELFF.

This chain uses TRBV20-1 with TRBJ2-7; TCRdb gives TRBD2 as the D gene, but with no DNA this cannot be confirmed. The CDR3 is 11 amino acids. The V gene's germline CDR1 is DFQATT and CDR2 SNEGSKA (reference sequence). The CDR3 reads CSVTGLAEQYF.

The chain recombines TRBV7-7 with TRBJ2-5. In germline, CDR1 is SSHAT, CDR2 FNYEAQ (reference sequence). The CDR3 contains 12 residues. CDR3 sequence: CASRQLGETQYF.

The chain carries TRBV5-1 and TRBJ2-6; TCRdb names TRBD2, which stays unverified in the absence of DNA. Germline lookup yields CDR1 SGHRS and CDR2 YFSETQ. The CDR3 has 16 amino acids. CDR3 region: CASSPTSGIQANVLTF.

This chain links TRBV5-1 with TRBJ1-1. Looked up from germline, CDR1 is SGHRS and CDR2 is YFSETQ. The CDR3 contains 14 residues. CDR3 amino acids: CASSLGVREVEAFF. The variable domain in full, with the rest retrieved from reference TRBV5-1 and TRBJ1-1, is KAGVTQTPRYLIKTRGQQVTLSCSPISGHRSVSWYQQTPGQGLQFLFEYFSETQRNKGNFPGRFSGRQFSNSRSEMNVSTLELGDSALYLCASSLGVREVEAFFGQGTRLTVV.

The chain employs TRBV29-1 and TRBJ1-5. The CDR3 runs to 12 residues. Germline values: CDR1 SQVTM, CDR2 ANQGSEA. This CDR3 is CSVESLGQPQHF.

The chain employs TRBV25-1 and TRBJ1-1; TCRdb reports TRBD1, a call that lacks DNA to check it against. CDR1 is MGHDK and CDR2 is SYGVNS in the germline V gene. The CDR3 has 11 amino acids. CDR3 region: CASSEQGAAFF. The full variable domain, with the rest looked up from reference TRBV25-1 and TRBJ1-1, is EADIYQTPRYLVIGTGKKITLECSQTMGHDKMYWYQQDPGMELHLIHYSYGVNSTEKGDLSSESTVSRIRTEHFPLTLESARPSHTSQYLCASSEQGAAFFGQGTRLTVV.

This chain joins TRBV6-1 and TRBJ2-1; the TCRdb call, TRBD1, lacks DNA for checking. Per the germline V gene, CDR1 is MNHNS and CDR2 is SASEGT. The CDR3 has 14 amino acids. The chain's CDR3 is CASGRDRGLSEQFF.

J is TRBJ1-2 and V is TRBV3-1; TCRdb's D call, TRBD1, is unchecked because there is no DNA. CDR1 is LGHDT, CDR2 YNNKEL, per germline (reference sequence). The CDR3 extends over 15 amino acids. The CDR3: CASSQSSGTGYGYTF.

The chain recombines TRBV7-2 with TRBJ2-7; TCRdb proposes TRBD1, but this gene call is untestable without DNA. In germline, CDR1 is SGHTA, CDR2 FQGNSA. The CDR3 length is 14 residues. CDR3 loop: CASSPMRGSIEQYF.

The chain uses TRBV7-9 and TRBJ2-1. This CDR3 contains 14 residues. The germline V gene has CDR1 SEHNR and CDR2 FQNEAQ (reference sequence). CDR3: CASSLERSYNEQFF.